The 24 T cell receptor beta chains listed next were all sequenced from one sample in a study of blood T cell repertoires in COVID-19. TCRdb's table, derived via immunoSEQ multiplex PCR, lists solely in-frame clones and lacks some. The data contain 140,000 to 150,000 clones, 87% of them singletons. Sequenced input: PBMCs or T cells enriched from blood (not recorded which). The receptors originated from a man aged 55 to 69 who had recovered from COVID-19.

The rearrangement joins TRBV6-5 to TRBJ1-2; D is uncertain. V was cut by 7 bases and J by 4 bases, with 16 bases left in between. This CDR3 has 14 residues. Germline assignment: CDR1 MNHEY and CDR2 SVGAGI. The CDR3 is CASKGSGFTYGYTF. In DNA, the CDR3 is TGTGCCAGCAAAGGAAGCGGTTTTACCTATGGCTACACCTTC.

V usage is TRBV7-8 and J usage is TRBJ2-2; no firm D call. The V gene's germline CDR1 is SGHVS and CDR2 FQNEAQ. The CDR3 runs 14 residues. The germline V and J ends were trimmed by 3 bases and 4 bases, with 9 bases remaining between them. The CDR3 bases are TGTGCCAGCAGCTTCCTAAGAGGCACCGGGGAGCTGTTTTTT. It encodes CASSFLRGTGELFF.

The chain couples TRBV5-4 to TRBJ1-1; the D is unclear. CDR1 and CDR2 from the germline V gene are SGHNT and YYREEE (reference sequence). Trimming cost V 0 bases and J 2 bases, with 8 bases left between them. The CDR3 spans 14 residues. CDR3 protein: CASSLEHPNTEAFF. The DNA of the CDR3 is TGTGCCAGCAGCTTGGAGCATCCAAACACTGAAGCTTTCTTT. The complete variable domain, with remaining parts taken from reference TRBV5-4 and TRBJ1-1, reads ETGVTQSPTHLIKTRGQQVTLRCSSQSGHNTVSWYQQALGQGPQFIFQYYREEENGRGNFPPRFSGLQFPNYSSELNVNALELDDSALYLCASSLEHPNTEAFFGQGTRLTVV.

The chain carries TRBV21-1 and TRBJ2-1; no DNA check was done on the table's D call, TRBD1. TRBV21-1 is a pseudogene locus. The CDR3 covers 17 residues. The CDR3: CASSKNNGTGHHNEQFF. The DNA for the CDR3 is TGTGCCAGCAGCAAGAATAACGGGACAGGGCACCACAATGAGCAGTTCTTC.

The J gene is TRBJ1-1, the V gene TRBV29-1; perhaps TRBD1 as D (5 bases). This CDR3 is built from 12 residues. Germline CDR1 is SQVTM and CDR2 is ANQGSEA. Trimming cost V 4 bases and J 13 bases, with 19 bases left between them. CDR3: CSVVVRVGMGFF. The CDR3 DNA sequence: TGCAGCGTTGTGGTCAGGGTGGGGATGGGTTTCTTT.

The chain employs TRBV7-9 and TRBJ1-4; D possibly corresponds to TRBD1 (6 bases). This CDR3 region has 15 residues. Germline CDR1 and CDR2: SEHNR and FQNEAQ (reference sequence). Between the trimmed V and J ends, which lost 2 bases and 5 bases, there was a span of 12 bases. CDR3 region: CASSLSQGMNEKLFF. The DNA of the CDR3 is TGTGCCAGCAGCTTAAGTCAGGGGATGAATGAAAAACTGTTTTTT.

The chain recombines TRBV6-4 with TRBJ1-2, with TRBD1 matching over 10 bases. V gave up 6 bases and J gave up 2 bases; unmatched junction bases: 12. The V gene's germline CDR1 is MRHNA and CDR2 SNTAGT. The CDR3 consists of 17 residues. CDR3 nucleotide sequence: TGTGCCAGCAGCCGGACACCCTGGGACAGGGGCAACTATGGCTACACCTTC. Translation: CASSRTPWDRGNYGYTF.

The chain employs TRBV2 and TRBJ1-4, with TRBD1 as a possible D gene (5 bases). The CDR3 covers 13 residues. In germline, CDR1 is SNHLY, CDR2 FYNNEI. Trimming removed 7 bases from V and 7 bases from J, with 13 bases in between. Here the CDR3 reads CASIRGSGEKLFF. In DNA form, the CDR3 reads TGTGCCAGCATAAGGGGCTCAGGTGAAAAACTGTTTTTT. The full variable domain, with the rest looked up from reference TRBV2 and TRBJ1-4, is EPEVTQTPSHQVTQMGQEVILRCVPISNHLYFYWYRQILGQKVEFLVSFYNNEISEKSEIFDDQFSVERPDGSNFTLKIRSTKLEDSAMYFCASIRGSGEKLFFGSGTQLSVL.

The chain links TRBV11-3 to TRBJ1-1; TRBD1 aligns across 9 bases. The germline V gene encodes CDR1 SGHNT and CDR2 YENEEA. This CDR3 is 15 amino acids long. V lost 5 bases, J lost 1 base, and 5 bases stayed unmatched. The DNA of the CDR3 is TGTGCCAGCAGCACCGGGACAGGGAAGAACACTGAAGCTTTCTTT. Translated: CASSTGTGKNTEAFF.

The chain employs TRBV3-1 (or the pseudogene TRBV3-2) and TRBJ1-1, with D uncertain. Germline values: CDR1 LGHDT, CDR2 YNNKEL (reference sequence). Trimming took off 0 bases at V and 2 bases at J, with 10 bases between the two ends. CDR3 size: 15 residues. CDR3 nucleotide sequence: TGTGCCAGCAGCCAAGAAGCCGTGTTTAACACTGAAGCTTTCTTT. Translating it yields CASSQEAVFNTEAFF.

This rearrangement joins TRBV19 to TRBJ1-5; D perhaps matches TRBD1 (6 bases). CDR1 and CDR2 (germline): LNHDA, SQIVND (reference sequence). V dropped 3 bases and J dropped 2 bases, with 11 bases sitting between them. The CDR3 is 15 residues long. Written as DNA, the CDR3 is TGTGCCAGTAGTATCCACTCAGGGGGCAATCAGCCCCAGCATTTT. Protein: CASSIHSGGNQPQHF.

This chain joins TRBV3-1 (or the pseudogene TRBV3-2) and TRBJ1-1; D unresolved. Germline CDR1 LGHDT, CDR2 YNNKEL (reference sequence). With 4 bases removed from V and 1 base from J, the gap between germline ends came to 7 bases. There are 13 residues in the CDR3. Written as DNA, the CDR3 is TGTGCCAGCAGCCTTGGAGGGAACACTGAAGCTTTCTTT. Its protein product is CASSLGGNTEAFF.

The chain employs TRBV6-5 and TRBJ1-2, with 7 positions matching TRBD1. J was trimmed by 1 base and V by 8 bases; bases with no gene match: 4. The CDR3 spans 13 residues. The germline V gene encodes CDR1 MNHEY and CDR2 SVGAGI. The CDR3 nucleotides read TGTGCCAGCGGCCGGGACAGTAACTATGGCTACACCTTC. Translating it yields CASGRDSNYGYTF.

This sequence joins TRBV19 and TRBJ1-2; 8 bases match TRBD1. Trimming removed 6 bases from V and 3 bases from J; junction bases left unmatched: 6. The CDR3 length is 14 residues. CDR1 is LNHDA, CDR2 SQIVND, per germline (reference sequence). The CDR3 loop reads CASRRTGSDYGYTF. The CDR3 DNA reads TGTGCCAGTAGGAGGACAGGGAGTGACTATGGCTACACCTTC.

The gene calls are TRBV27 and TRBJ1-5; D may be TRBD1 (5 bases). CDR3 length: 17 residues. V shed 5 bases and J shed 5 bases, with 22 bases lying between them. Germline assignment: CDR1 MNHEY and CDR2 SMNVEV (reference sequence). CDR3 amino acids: CASSPGTLTQRDQPQHF. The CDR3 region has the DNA TGTGCCAGCAGTCCAGGGACTTTAACTCAACGCGATCAGCCCCAGCATTTT.

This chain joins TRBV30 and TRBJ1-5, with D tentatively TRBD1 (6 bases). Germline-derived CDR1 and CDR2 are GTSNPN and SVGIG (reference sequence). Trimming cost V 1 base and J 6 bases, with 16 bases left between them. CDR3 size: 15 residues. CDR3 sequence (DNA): TGTGCCTGGAGTGCAACCACAGGGTACGGTCAGCCCCAGCATTTT. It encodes CAWSATTGYGQPQHF. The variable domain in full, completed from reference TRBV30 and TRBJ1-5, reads SQTIHQWPATLVQPVGSPLSLECTVEGTSNPNLYWYRQAAGRGLQLLFYSVGIGQISSEVPQNLSASRPQDRQFILSSKKLLLSDSGFYLCAWSATTGYGQPQHFGDGTRLSIL.

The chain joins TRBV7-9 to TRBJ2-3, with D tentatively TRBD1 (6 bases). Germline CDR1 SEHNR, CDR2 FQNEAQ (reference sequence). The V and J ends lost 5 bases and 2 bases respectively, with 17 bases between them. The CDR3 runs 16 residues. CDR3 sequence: CASSDRRLINTDTQYF. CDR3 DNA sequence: TGTGCCAGCAGCGACAGGAGACTAATTAACACAGATACGCAGTATTTT.

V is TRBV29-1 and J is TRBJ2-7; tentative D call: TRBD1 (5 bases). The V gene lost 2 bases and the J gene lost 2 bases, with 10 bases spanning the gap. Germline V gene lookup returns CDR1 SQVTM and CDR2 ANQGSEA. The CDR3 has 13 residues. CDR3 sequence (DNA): TGCAGCGTTGAATTTGACAGTCCCTACGAGCAGTACTTC. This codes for CSVEFDSPYEQYF.

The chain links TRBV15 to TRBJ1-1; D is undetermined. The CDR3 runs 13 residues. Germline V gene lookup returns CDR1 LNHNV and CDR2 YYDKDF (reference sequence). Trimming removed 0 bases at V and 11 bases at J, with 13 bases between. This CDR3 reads CATSRDYGVDAFF. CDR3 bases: TGTGCCACCAGCAGAGATTACGGGGTTGATGCTTTCTTT.

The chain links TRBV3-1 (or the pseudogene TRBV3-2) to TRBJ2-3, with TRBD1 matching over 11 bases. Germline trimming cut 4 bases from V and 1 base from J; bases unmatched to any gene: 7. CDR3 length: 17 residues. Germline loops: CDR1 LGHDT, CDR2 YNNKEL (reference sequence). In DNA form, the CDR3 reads TGTGCCAGCAGCCGCGGGACAGGGGGAAGGGGCACAGATACGCAGTATTTT. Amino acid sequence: CASSRGTGGRGTDTQYF.

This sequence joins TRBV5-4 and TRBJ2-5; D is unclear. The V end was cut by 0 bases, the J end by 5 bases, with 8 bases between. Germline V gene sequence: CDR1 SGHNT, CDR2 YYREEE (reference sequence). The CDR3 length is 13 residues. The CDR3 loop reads CASSLGGSETQYF. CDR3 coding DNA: TGTGCCAGCAGCTTGGGAGGAAGCGAGACCCAGTACTTC.

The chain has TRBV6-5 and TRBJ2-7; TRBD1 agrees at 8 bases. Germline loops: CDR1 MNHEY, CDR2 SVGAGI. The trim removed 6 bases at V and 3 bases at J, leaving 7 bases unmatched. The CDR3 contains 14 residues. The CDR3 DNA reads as TGTGCCAGCAGGTACGGACAGGGTCTCTACGAGCAGTACTTC. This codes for CASRYGQGLYEQYF.

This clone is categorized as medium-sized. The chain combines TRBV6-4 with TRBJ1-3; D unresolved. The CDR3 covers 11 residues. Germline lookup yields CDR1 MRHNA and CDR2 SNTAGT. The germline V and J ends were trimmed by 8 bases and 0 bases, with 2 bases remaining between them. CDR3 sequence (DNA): TGTGCCAGCTACTCTGGAAACACCATATATTTT. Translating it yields CASYSGNTIYF.

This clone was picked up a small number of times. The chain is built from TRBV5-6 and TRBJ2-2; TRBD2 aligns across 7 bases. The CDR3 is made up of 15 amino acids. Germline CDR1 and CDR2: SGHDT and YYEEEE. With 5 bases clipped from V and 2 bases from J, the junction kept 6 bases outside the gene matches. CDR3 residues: CASRPLAENTGELFF. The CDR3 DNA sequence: TGTGCCAGCAGACCTCTAGCGGAAAACACCGGGGAGCTGTTTTTT.